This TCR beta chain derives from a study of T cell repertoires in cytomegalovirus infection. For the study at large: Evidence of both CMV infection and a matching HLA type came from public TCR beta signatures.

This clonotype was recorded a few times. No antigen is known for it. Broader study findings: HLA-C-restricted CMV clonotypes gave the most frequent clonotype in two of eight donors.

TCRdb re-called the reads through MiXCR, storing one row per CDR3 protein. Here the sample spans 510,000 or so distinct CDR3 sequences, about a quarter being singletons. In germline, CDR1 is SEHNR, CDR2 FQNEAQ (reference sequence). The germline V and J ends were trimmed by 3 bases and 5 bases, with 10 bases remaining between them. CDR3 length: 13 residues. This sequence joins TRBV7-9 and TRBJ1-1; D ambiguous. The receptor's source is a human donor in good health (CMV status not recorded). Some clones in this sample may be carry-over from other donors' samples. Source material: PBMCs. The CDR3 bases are TGTGCCAGCAGCTTTTCTGTTGGGACTGAAGCTTTCTTT. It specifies CASSFSVGTEAFF.